These 13 T cell receptor beta chains share one sample of origin, sequenced in a study of CD8 T cells in Susac syndrome. A quantity of about 0.5 to 1 ug RNA underwent reverse transcription using random hexamers. TCRdb redid the calling of the immunoSEQ multiplex PCR reads with MiXCR, one entry per CDR3 protein. The repertoire holds roughly 400,000 distinct CDR3 sequences, about 85% seen once, with 0.12% in the top ten. The sequencing input was CD8+ T cells from PBMCs. The receptors derive from a human donor with multiple sclerosis.

The genes are TRBV5-4 and TRBJ2-3; no clear D gene. The CDR3 runs to 12 residues. V was clipped by 4 bases and J by 4 bases, with 7 bases between them. Germline assignment: CDR1 SGHNT and CDR2 YYREEE (reference sequence). The CDR3 DNA reads as TGTGCCAGCAGCGCGTGGGCAGATACGCAGTATTTT. Amino acids: CASSAWADTQYF.

V is TRBV11-1 and J is TRBJ2-7; 8 bases match TRBD1. The CDR3 consists of 16 residues. With 2 bases clipped from V and 2 bases from J, the junction kept 8 bases outside the gene matches. CDR1 is SGHAT, CDR2 FQDESV, per germline (reference sequence). The CDR3 bases are TGTGCCAGCAGCTTACCTGGGACAGGCGTTCCCTACGAGCAGTACTTC. Its protein is CASSLPGTGVPYEQYF.

V gene TRBV5-5 combines with J gene TRBJ2-7; perhaps TRBD1 as D (6 bases). Per the germline V gene, CDR1 is SGHKS and CDR2 is YYEKEE (reference sequence). With 0 bases removed from V and 2 bases from J, the gap between germline ends came to 12 bases. The CDR3 length is 15 residues. The CDR3 loop reads CASSLEDEGAYEQYF. CDR3 sequence (DNA): TGTGCCAGCAGCTTGGAGGACGAGGGGGCCTACGAGCAGTACTTC.

The genes are TRBV19 and TRBJ2-1, with 11 bases that match TRBD2. The CDR3 loop spans 15 amino acids. V lost 3 bases, J lost 8 bases, and 6 bases stayed unmatched. Germline V gene sequence: CDR1 LNHDA, CDR2 SQIVND (reference sequence). CDR3 bases: TGTGCCAGTAGTATTGGGACTAGCGGCGGGGATGAGCAGTTCTTC. Residues: CASSIGTSGGDEQFF.

This clonotype appeared a few times. This chain uses TRBV4-1 with TRBJ2-7, with D possibly matching TRBD2 (5 bases). The CDR3 sequence is 13 residues long. Germline CDR1 MGHRA, CDR2 YSYEKL. Trimming cost V 3 bases and J 2 bases, with 8 bases left between them. In nucleotides, the CDR3 is TGCGCCAGCAGCCACAGCGGTGCCTACGAGCAGTACTTC. Translated: CASSHSGAYEQYF.

V is TRBV19 and J is TRBJ2-7; D ambiguous. The CDR3 sequence is 13 residues long. Trimming left V 8 bases short and J 7 bases short, with 18 bases between. Germline values: CDR1 LNHDA, CDR2 SQIVND (reference sequence). The CDR3 DNA reads as TGTGCCAGTGGCCTAGGACGGGCGTCTGAGCAGTACTTC. Translating gives CASGLGRASEQYF.

This chain uses TRBV27 with TRBJ1-2; 7 bases align to TRBD1. From germline, CDR1 is MNHEY and CDR2 SMNVEV (reference sequence). V lost 6 bases to trimming and J lost 8 bases; unmatched junction nucleotides: 6. The CDR3 runs to 12 residues. CDR3 bases: TGTGCCAGCAGAACCTACAGGGGCGGCTACACCTTC. It yields the protein CASRTYRGGYTF.

The chain couples TRBV28 to TRBJ2-1; 12 bases match TRBD2. The CDR3 sequence is 15 residues long. The germline V gene encodes CDR1 MDHEN and CDR2 SYDVKM. Trimming removed 6 bases from V and 8 bases from J; junction bases left unmatched: 8. The CDR3 spells CASSPTSGSFYEQFF. DNA of the CDR3: TGTGCCAGCAGCCCGACTAGCGGGAGCTTCTATGAGCAGTTCTTC.

V and J are TRBV27 and TRBJ2-3, with D unclear. Trimming cost V 3 bases and J 6 bases, with 16 bases left between them. The CDR3 runs 15 residues. Germline assignment: CDR1 MNHEY and CDR2 SMNVEV (reference sequence). CDR3 bases: TGTGCCAGCAGTTTTATGGTGGATTCGGAGGATACGCAGTATTTT. Protein sequence: CASSFMVDSEDTQYF.

The gene calls are TRBV2 and TRBJ2-7; 7 positions agree with TRBD2. CDR1 is SNHLY and CDR2 is FYNNEI in the germline V gene. The CDR3 runs to 15 residues. The V segment lost 3 bases and the J segment 2 bases; nucleotides outside the gene matches: 7. The DNA of the CDR3 is TGTGCCAGCAGTGACCCCTCGGGGGGTACCTACGAGCAGTACTTC. Its protein product is CASSDPSGGTYEQYF. The full variable domain, with the rest looked up from reference TRBV2 and TRBJ2-7, is EPEVTQTPSHQVTQMGQEVILRCVPISNHLYFYWYRQILGQKVEFLVSFYNNEISEKSEIFDDQFSVERPDGSNFTLKIRSTKLEDSAMYFCASSDPSGGTYEQYFGPGTRLTVT.

This clonotype was counted a single time. The chain links TRBV28 to TRBJ1-1; D call uncertain. The CDR3 sequence is 13 residues long. The germline V gene encodes CDR1 MDHEN and CDR2 SYDVKM. The germline V and J ends were trimmed by 1 base and 3 bases, with 6 bases remaining between them. CDR3 sequence reads: CASSLLAYTEAFF. CDR3 DNA sequence: TGTGCCAGCAGTTTATTGGCTTACACTGAAGCTTTCTTT.

V and J are TRBV4-1 and TRBJ2-7, with 7 bases aligning to TRBD1. The CDR3 spans 14 residues. V trimming: 4 bases; J trimming: 4 bases; junction bases outside the gene matches: 7. The germline CDR1 and CDR2 sequences are MGHRA and YSYEKL. This CDR3 is CASSPARGMYEQYF. The DNA of the CDR3 is TGCGCCAGCAGCCCAGCCAGGGGGATGTACGAGCAGTACTTC.

The V and J genes are TRBV4-1 and TRBJ2-5, with TRBD2 matching over 9 bases. The CDR3 contains 18 residues. V lost 1 base, J lost 1 base, and 10 bases stayed unmatched. CDR1 and CDR2 (germline): MGHRA, YSYEKL. The CDR3 bases are TGCGCCAGCAGCCAAGGGGGTGCAGCGGGGGGCCTCCAAGAGACCCAGTACTTC. Translation gives CASSQGGAAGGLQETQYF.